This T cell receptor (beta chain) was documented in a study of PD-1 blockade in mismatch repair-deficient tumors. Whole-study context: Enrolled about 2012-2017, patients had progressing, pretreated mismatch repair-deficient cancers of about a dozen types.

Method: immunoSEQ multiplex PCR; TCRdb's copy keeps in-frame clones and lacks some. The sample comprises just over 25,000 clones, 70% to 85% of which are singletons, and about 3% rests with the top ten. The CDR3 is 13 residues long. The germline gives CDR1 SGHTA, CDR2 FQGTGA. J was trimmed by 11 bases and V by 5 bases; bases with no gene match: 8. The receptor was derived from an adult with mismatch repair-deficient cancer. Material: PBMCs, obtained before pembrolizumab treatment. The chain combines TRBV7-3 with TRBJ2-1; 8 nucleotides line up with TRBD2. CDR3 region: CASSDLSGAKQFF. Written as DNA, the CDR3 is TGTGCCAGCAGCGACCTTAGCGGGGCAAAGCAGTTCTTC.